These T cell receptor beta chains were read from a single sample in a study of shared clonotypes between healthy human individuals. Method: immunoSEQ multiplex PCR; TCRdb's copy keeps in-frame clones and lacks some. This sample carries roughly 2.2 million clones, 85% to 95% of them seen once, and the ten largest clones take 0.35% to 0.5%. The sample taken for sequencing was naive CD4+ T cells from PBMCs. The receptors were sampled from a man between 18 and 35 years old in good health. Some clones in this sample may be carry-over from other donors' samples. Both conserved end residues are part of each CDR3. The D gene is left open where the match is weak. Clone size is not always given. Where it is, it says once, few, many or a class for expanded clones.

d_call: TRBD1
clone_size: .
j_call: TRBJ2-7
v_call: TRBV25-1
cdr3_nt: TGTGCCACAGGACAGGCCGGCTCCAACCTCGAGCAGTACTTC
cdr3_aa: CATGQAGSNLEQYF

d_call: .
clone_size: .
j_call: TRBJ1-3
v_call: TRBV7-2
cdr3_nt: TGTGCCAGCAGCTTAGCTCCCCCTAGCTCTGGAAACACCATATATTTT
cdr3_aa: CASSLAPPSSGNTIYF

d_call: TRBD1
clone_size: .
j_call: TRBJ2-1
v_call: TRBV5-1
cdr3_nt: TGCGCCAGCAGCTTGGCCCGGGACAGGGAGAGGTATGAGCAGTTCTTC
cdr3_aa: CASSLARDRERYEQFF

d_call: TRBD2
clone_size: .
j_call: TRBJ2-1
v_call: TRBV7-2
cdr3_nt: TGTGCCAGCAGCTTAGCTAGCGGGCCCTACAATGAGCAGTTCTTC
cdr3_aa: CASSLASGPYNEQFF

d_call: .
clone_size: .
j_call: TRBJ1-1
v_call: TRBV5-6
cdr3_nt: TGTGCCAGCTGCTCCCGGGACCGATGGGGGGGCGGGTTTGGCACTGAAGCTTTCTTT
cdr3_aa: CASCSRDRWGGGFGTEAFF

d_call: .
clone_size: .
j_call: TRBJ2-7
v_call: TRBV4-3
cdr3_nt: TGCGCCAGCAGCCAAGATAGGGGGTTGAGACCGGTCGGCAGCGAGCAGTACTTC
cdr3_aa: CASSQDRGLRPVGSEQYF

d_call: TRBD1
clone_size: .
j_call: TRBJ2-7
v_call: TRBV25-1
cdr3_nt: TGTGCCAGCCGTCTAGGGCAGGGGGCCCGGAAGCAGTACTTC
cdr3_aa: CASRLGQGARKQYF

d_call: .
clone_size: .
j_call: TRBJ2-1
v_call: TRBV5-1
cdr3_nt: TGCGCCAGCAGCTTGATCCAGGCCGTCTACAATGAGCAGTTCTTC
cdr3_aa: CASSLIQAVYNEQFF

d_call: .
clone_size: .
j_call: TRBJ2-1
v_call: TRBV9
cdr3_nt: TGTGCCAGCAGCGTACTAGGGGACGAGCAGTTCTTC
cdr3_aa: CASSVLGDEQFF

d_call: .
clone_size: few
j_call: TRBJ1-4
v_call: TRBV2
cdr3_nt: TGTGCCAGCAACACAGGGAGAGGGGAAAAACTGTTTTTT
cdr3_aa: CASNTGRGEKLFF

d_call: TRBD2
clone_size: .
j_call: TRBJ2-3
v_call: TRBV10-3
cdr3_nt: TGTGCCGCCGGACTAGCGGGAGGAGATACGCAGTATTTT
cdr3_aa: CAAGLAGGDTQYF

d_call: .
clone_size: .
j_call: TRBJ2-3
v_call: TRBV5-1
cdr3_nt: TGCGCCAGCACCCCCGGTGTAGACTCGACCGGAGATACGCAGTATTTT
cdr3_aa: CASTPGVDSTGDTQYF

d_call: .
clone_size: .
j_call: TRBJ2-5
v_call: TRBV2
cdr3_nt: TGTGCCAGCAGATGGGGGGAAGAGACCCAGTACTTC
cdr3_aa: CASRWGEETQYF

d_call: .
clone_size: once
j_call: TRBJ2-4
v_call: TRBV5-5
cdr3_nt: TGTGCCTCGATACAGGGTTGGAGGTACTTC
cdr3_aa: CASIQGWRYF

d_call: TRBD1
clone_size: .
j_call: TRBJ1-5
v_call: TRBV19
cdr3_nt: TGTGCCAGTAGTAGGGGACAGGGTAATCCTCAGCCCCAGCATTTT
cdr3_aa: CASSRGQGNPQPQHF

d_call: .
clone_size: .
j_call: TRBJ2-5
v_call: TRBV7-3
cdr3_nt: TGTGCCAGCAGTGGCGGGATCCAAGAGACCCAGTACTTC
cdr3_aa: CASSGGIQETQYF

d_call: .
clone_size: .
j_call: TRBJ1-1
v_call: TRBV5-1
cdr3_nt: TGCGCCAGCAGCTTGGAGGTTGCGAACACTGAAGCTTTCTTT
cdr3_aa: CASSLEVANTEAFF

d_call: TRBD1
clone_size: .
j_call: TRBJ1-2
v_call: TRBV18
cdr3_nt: TGTGCCAGCTCACCAAAAATCCTGACAGGGGGGAGTAGTGGCTACACCTTC
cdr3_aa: CASSPKILTGGSSGYTF

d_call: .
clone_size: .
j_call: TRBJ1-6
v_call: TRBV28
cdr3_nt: TGTGCCAGCAGTCTAAATTCACCCCTCCACTTT
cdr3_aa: CASSLNSPLHF

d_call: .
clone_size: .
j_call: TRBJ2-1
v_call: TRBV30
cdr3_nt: TGTGCCTGGGACTGGGGATCCTACAATGAGCAGTTCTTC
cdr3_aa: CAWDWGSYNEQFF

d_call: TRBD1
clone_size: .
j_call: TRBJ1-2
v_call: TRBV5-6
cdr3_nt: TGTGCCAGCAGCGGCGGGACAGACGACTATGGCTACACCTTC
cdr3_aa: CASSGGTDDYGYTF

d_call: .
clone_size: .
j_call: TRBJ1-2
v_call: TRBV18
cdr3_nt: TGTGCCAGCTCACCACTGTTTTTAAGGGCAACTAACTATGGCTACACCTTC
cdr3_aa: CASSPLFLRATNYGYTF

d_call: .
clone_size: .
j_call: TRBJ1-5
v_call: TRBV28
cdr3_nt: TGTGCCAGCAGTCCCATCACGAAGGGAGGGGCCCAGCCCCAGCATTTT
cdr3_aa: CASSPITKGGAQPQHF

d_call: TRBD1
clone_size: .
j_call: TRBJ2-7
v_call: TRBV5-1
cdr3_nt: TGCGCCAGCAGCTTGGACAGGGGACCCTACGAGCAGTACTTC
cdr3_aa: CASSLDRGPYEQYF

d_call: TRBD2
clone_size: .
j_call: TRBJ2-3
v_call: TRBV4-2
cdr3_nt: TGTGCCAGCAGCCAGACCGTCGGGACTAGCGGGTCAGATACGCAGTATTTT
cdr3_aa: CASSQTVGTSGSDTQYF

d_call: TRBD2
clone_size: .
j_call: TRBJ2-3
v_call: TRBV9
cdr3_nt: TGTGCCAGCAGCTCGCGGGGGGTACTCGGCACAGATACGCAGTATTTT
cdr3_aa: CASSSRGVLGTDTQYF

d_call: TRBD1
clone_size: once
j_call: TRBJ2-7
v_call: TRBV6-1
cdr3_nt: TGTGCCAGCAGCGCGAAATCAGGACAGGCCGCGGAGCAGTACTTC
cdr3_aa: CASSAKSGQAAEQYF

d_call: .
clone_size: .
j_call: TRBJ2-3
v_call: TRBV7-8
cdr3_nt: TGTGCCAGCAGCCCGATGGGGGCAGATACGCAGTATTTT
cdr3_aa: CASSPMGADTQYF

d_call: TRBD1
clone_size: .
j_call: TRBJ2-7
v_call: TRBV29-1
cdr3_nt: TGCAGCGTCCGAGGGACAGCGAGCTCCTACGAGCAGTACTTC
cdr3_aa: CSVRGTASSYEQYF

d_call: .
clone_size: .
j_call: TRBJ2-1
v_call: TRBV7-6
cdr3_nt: TGTGCCAGCAGCGACCGGGGGAGCTCCTACAATGAGCAGTTCTTC
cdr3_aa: CASSDRGSSYNEQFF

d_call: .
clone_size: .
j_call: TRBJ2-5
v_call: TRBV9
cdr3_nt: TGTGCCAGCAGCGTAGGGGACCAACAAGAGACCCAGTACTTC
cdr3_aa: CASSVGDQQETQYF

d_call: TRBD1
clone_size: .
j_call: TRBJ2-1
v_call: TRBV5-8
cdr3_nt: TGTGCCAGCAGCCGGACAGGGTCCAGCTCCTACAATGAGCAGTTCTTC
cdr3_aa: CASSRTGSSSYNEQFF

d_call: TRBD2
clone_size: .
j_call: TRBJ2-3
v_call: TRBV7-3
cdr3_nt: TGTGCCAGCAGCTTAGGGCCAGCGGGGAGCACAGATACGCAGTATTTT
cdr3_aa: CASSLGPAGSTDTQYF

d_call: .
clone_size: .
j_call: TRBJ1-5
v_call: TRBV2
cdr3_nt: TGTGCCAGCACGGGAAGGGCGGGCAATCAGCCCCAGCATTTT
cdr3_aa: CASTGRAGNQPQHF

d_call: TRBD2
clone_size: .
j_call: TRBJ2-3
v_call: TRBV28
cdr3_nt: TGTGCCAGCAGTTTATCCGCGGGAGTCCCCCTGGGGGCGCAGTATTTT
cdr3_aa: CASSLSAGVPLGAQYF

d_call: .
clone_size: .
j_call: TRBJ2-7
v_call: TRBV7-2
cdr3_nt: TGTGCCAGCAGCTTAACGTCGGGGACACAACCCTACGAGCAGTACTTC
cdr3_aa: CASSLTSGTQPYEQYF

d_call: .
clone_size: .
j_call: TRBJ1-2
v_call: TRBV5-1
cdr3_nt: TGCGCCAGCAGCTTGTCGGGCAGCTATGGCTACACCTTC
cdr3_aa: CASSLSGSYGYTF

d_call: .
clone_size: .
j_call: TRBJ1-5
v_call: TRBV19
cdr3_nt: TGTGCCAGTAGTTTATGGGGGGCGAGGGACGTTTGGTCAAATCAGCCCCAGCATTTT
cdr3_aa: CASSLWGARDVWSNQPQHF

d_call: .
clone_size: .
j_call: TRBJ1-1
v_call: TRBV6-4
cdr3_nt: TGTGCCAGCAGTGACTCAGGGAATCCGGGGGCTGAAGCTTTCTTT
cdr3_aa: CASSDSGNPGAEAFF

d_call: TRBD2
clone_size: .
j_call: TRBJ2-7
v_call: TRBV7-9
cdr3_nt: TGTGCCAGCAGCCCCAATAGCGGGACCGCCTACGAGCAGTACTTC
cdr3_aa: CASSPNSGTAYEQYF

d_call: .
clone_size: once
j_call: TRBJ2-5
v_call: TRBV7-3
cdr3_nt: TGTGCCAGCAGCTTAGGGCTGAGAGAGACCCAGTACTTC
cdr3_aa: CASSLGLRETQYF

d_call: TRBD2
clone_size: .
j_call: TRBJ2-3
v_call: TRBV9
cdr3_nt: TGTGCCAGCAGCGTACTAGCGGGAGGAGGGACAGATACGCAGTATTTT
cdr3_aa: CASSVLAGGGTDTQYF

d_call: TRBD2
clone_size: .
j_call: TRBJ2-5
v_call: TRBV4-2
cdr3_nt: TGTGCCAGCAGCCAAGTCGACCTAACTAGCGGGAGGGAGACCCAGTACTTC
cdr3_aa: CASSQVDLTSGRETQYF

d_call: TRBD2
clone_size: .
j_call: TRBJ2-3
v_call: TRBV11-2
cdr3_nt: TGTGCCAGCAGTTGGACTAGCGGGTCCGGAGATACGCAGTATTTT
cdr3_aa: CASSWTSGSGDTQYF

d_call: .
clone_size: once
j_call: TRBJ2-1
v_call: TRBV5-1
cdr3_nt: TGCGCCAGCGCCGAGGGAGTCTACAATGAGCAGTTCTTC
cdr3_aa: CASAEGVYNEQFF

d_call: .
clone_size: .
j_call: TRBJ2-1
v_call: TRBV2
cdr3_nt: TGTGCCAGCAGTGAAGCGGTGTCCGTTTCCTACAATGAGCAGTTCTTC
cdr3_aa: CASSEAVSVSYNEQFF

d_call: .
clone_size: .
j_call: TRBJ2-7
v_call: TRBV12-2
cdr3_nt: TGTGCAAGTCGCTCCACCGCCTGTGTACGCAATACTGCGGAGTACTTC
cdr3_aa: CASRSTACVRNTAEYF

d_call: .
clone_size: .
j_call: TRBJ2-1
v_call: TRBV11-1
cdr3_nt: TGTGCCAGCAGCTTAGCGTACCTTAATTTTGGAAATGAGCAGTTCTTC
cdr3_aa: CASSLAYLNFGNEQFF

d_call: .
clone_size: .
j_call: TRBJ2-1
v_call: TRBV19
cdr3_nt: TGTGCCAGTAGTATAGCGGGCTACAATGAGCAGTTCTTC
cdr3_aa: CASSIAGYNEQFF

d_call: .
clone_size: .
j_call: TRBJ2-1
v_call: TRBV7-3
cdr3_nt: TGTGCCAGCAGCTGGAAAATGCTTGGTGAGCAGTTCTTC
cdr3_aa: CASSWKMLGEQFF

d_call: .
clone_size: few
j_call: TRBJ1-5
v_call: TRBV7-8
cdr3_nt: TGTGCCAGCAGCTTAGTTAGGAATCAGCCCCAGCATTTT
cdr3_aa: CASSLVRNQPQHF

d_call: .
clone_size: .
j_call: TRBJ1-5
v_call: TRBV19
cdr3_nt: TGTGCCAGTAATGGCATCTATAGCAATCAGCCCCAGCATTTT
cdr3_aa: CASNGIYSNQPQHF

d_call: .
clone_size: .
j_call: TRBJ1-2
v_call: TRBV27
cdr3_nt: TGTGCCAGCTGTAGAGGAAACGGACACTATGGCTACACCTTC
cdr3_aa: CASCRGNGHYGYTF

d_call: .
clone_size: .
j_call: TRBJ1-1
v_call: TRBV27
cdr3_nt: TGTGCCAGCAGTCTTGAGGCCGGTAACACTGAAGCTTTCTTT
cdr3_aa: CASSLEAGNTEAFF

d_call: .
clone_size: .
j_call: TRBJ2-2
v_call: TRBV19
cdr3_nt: TGTGCCAGTAGTATATGGTATCGAGGAGGTGGGGACACCGGGGAGCTGTTTTTT
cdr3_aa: CASSIWYRGGGDTGELFF

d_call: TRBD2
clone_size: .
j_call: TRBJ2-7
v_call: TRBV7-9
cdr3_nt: TGTGCCAGCACCCCCGGACTAGCGGGACCCCACGAGCAGTACTTC
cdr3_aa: CASTPGLAGPHEQYF

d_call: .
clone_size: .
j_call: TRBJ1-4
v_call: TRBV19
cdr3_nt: TGTGCCAGCTCCTGGAGCCACGACACCGAAAAACTGTTTTTT
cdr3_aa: CASSWSHDTEKLFF

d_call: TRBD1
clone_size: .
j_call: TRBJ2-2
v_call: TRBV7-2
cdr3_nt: TGTGCCAGCAGGACCTATGACCCGGGACAGGGAAACACCGGGGAGCTGTTTTTT
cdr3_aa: CASRTYDPGQGNTGELFF

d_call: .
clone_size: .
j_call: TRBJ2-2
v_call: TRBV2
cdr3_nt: TGTGCCAGCAGCAGAACTAGCTATACGAACACCGGGGAGCTGTTTTTT
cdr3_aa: CASSRTSYTNTGELFF

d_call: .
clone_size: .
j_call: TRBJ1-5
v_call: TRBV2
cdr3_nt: TGTGCCAGCACGGGAAGCCGGGCCGCAAATCAGCCCCAGCATTTT
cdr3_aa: CASTGSRAANQPQHF